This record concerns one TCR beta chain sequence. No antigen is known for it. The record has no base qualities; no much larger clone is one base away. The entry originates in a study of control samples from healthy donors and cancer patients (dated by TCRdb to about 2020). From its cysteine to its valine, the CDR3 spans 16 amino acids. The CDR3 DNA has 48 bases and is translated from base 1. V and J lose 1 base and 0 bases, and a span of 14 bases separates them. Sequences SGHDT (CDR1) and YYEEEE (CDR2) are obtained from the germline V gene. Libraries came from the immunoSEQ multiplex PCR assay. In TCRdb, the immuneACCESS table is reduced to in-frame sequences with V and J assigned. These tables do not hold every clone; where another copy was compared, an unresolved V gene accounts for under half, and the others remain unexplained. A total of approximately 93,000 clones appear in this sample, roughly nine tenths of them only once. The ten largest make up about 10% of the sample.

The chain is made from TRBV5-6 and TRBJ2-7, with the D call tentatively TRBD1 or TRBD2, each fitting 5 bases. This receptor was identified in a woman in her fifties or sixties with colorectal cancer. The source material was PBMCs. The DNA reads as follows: TGTGCCAGCAGCTTGAGGGGACCAAAAAACTCCTACGAGCAGTACGTC. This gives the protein CASSLRGPKNSYEQYV.